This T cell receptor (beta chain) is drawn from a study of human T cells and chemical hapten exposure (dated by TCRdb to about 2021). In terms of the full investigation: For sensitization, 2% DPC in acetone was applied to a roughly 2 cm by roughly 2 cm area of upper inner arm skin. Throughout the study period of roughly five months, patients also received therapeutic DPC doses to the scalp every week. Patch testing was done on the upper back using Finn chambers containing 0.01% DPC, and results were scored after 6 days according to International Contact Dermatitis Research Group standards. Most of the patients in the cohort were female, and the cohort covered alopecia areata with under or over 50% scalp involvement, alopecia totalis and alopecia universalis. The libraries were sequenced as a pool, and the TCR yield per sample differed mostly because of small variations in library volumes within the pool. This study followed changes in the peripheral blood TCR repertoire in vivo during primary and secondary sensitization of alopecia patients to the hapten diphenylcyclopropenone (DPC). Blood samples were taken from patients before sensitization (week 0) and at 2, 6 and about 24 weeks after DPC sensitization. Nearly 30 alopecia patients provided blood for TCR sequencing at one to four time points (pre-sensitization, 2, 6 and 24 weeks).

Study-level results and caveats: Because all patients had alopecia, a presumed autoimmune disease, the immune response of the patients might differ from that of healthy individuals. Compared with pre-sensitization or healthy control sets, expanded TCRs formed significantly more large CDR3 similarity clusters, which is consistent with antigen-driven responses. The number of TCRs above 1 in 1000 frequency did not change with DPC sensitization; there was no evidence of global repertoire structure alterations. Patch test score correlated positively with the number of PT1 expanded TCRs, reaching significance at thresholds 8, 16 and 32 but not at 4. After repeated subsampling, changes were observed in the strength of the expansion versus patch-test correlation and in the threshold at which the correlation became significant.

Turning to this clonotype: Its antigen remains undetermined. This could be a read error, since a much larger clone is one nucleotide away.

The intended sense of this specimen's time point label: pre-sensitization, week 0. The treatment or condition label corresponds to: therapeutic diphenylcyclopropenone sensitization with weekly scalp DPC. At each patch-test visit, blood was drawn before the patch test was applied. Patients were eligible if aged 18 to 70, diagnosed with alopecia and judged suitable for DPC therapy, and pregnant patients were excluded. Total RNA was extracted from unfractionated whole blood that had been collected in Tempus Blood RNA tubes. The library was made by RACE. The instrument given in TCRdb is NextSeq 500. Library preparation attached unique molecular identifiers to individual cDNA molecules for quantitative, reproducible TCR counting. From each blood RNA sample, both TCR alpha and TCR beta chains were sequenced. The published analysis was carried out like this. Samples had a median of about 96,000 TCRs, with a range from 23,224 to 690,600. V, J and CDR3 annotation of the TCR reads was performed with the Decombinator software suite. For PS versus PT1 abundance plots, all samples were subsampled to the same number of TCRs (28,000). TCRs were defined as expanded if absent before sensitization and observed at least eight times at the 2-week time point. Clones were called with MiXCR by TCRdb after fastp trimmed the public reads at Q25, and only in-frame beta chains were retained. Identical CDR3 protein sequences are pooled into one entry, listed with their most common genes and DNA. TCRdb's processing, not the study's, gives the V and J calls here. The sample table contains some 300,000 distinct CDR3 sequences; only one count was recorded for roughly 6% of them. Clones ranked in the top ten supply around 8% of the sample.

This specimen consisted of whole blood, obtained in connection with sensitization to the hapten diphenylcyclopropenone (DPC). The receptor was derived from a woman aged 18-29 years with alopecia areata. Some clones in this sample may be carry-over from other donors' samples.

DNA sequence: TGTGCCAGCCTCAGGAACACTGAAGCTTTCTTT. Its amino acids are CASLRNTEAFF. The chain couples TRBV25-1 to TRBJ1-1, with the D gene not confidently named. There are 11 amino acids in the CDR3, from cysteine to phenylalanine inclusive. This entry keeps only the CDR3 DNA: 33 bases, framed from base 1. Sequences MGHDK (CDR1) and SYGVNS (CDR2) are obtained from the germline V gene. Trimming removed 8 bases from V and 1 base from J, leaving 5 bases between the germline ends.